This TCR beta chain was captured by sequencing in a study of blood T cell repertoires in COVID-19. Overall study context: In each case, the material was cDNA or gDNA derived from T cells, B-cell-depleted T cells, or PBMCs.

V shed 5 bases and J 6 bases; nucleotides not matched to a gene: 9. CDR3 length: 15 amino acids. The V gene's germline CDR1 is MDHEN and CDR2 SYDVKM. Donors were grouped by their self-reported clinical history. Per the study methods: By means of reference gene primer amplification, nucleated cell counts were estimated. Assay used: immunoSEQ multiplex PCR; TCRdb lists only in-frame clones, some missing. V and J calls and clone size are those listed in that table; D and trimming were worked out from the DNA. The sample records 200,000 to 300,000 clones, approximately 86% being singletons. The sequencing input was PBMCs or T cells enriched from blood (not recorded which). V gene TRBV28 combines with J gene TRBJ1-5, with TRBD1 matching over 8 bases. The sequence derives from a woman younger than 30 who had recovered from COVID-19. CDR3 bases: TGTGCCAGCAGTCCAGGAGGACAGGGTCTTCAGCCCCAGCATTTT. Amino acid sequence: CASSPGGQGLQPQHF.